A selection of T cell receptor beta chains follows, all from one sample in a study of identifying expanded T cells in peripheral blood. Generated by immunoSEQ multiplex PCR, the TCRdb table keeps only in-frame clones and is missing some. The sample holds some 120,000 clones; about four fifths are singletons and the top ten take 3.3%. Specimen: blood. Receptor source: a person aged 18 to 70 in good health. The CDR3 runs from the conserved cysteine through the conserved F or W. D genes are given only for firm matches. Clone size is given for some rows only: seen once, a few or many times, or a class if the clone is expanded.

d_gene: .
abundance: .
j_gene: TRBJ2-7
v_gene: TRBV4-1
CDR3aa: CASSQGRGAYEQYF
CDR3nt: TGCGCCAGCAGCCAAGGCAGGGGTGCCTACGAGCAGTACTTC

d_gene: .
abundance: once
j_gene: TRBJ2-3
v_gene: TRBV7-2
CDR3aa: CASSERKVSSTDTQYF
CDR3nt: TGTGCCAGCAGCGAGAGAAAGGTCTCGAGCACAGATACGCAGTATTTT

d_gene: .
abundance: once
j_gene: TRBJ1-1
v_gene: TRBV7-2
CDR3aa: CASSFDWNTEAFF
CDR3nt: TGTGCCAGCAGTTTTGACTGGAACACTGAAGCTTTCTTT

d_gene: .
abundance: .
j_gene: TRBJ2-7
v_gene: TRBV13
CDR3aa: CASSFGAVEPWDEQYF
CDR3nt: TGTGCCAGCAGCTTTGGGGCAGTCGAGCCCTGGGACGAGCAGTACTTC

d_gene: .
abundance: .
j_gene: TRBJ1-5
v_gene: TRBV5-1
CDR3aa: CASSPGPGQRQPQHF
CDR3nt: TGCGCCAGCAGCCCAGGACCGGGTCAGCGTCAGCCCCAGCATTTT

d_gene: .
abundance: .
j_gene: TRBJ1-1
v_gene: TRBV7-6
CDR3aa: CASSTHEGTEAFF
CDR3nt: TGTGCCAGCAGCACCCACGAGGGCACTGAAGCTTTCTTT

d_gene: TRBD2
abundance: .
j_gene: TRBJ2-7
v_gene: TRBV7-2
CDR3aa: CASSLAGRGGHEQYF
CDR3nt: TGTGCCAGCAGCTTAGCGGGGCGGGGGGGCCACGAGCAGTACTTC

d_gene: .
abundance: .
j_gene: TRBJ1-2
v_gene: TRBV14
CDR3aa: CASSQDPGQIGGYTF
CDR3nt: TGTGCCAGCAGCCAAGATCCCGGGCAGATAGGGGGCTACACCTTC

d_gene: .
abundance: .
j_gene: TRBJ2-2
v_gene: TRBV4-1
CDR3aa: CASSQGAPGVFGELFF
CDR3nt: TGCGCCAGCAGCCAAGGCGCGCCAGGGGTATTCGGGGAGCTGTTTTTT

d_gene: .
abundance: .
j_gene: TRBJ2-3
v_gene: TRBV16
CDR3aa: CASSQYGSEPPVHAQYF
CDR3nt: TGTGCCAGCAGCCAATATGGGAGCGAGCCCCCAGTACACGCGCAGTATTTT

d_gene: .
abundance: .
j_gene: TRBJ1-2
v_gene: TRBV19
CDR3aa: CASSIKGNGYTF
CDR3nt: TGTGCCAGTAGTATAAAGGGAAATGGCTACACCTTC

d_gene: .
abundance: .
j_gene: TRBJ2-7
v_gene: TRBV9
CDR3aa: CASSVGPPGYEQYF
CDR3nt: TGTGCCAGCAGCGTAGGACCCCCGGGGTACGAGCAGTACTTC

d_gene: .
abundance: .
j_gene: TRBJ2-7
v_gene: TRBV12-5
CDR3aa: CASGSTLTGEGWDEQYF
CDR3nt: TGTGCTAGTGGTTCGACCCTTACAGGGGAGGGATGGGACGAGCAGTACTTC

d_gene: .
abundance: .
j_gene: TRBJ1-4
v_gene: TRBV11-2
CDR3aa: CASSLASVSEKLFF
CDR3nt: TGTGCCAGCAGCTTAGCATCCGTTAGCGAAAAACTGTTTTTT

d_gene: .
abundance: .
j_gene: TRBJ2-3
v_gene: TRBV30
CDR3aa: CAWRVGDTQYF
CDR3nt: TGTGCCTGGAGAGTTGGGGATACGCAGTATTTT

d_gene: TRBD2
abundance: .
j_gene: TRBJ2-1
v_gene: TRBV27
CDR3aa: CASSSISGGGNEQFF
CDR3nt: TGTGCCAGCAGTTCGATTAGCGGGGGGGGCAATGAGCAGTTCTTC

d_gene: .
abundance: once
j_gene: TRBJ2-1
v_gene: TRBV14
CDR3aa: CASSQTLNEQFF
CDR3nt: TGTGCCAGCAGCCAGACATTAAATGAGCAGTTCTTC

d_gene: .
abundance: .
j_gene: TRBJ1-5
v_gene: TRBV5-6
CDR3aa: CASSVYSNQPQHF
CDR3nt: TGTGCCAGCAGCGTTTATAGCAATCAGCCCCAGCATTTT

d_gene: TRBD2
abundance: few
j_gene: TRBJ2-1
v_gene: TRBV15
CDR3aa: CATSRGGLAGGNEQFF
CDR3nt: TGTGCCACCAGCAGAGGGGGACTAGCGGGGGGCAATGAGCAGTTCTTC

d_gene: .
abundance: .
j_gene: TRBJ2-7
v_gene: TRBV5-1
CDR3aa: CASSLVPDLPLGEQYF
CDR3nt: TGCGCCAGCAGCTTGGTTCCGGACCTCCCGCTAGGCGAGCAGTACTTC

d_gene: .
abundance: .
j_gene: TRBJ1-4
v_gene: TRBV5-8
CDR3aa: CASTPERVATNEKLFF
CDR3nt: TGTGCCAGCACCCCGGAGAGGGTTGCAACTAATGAAAAACTGTTTTTT

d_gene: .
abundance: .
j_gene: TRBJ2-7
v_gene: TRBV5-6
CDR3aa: CASSTVSYEQYF
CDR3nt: TGTGCCAGCAGCACAGTTAGCTACGAGCAGTACTTC

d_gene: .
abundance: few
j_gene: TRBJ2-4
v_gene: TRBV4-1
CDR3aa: CASSQEWGLGAKNIQYF
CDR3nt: TGCGCCAGCAGCCAAGAATGGGGGCTTGGGGCCAAAAACATTCAGTACTTC

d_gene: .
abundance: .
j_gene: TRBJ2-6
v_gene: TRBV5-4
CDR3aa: CASSPNRTLSGANVLTF
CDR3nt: TGTGCCAGCAGCCCAAATAGGACACTCTCTGGGGCCAACGTCCTGACTTTC

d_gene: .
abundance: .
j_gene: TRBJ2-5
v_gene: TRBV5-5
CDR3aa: CASSRMPDREGETQYF
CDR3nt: TGTGCCAGCAGCCGAATGCCCGACAGGGAGGGAGAGACCCAGTACTTC

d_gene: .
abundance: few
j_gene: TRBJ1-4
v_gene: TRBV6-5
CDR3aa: CASHPTTGDEKLFF
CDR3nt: TGTGCCAGCCATCCAACTACGGGTGATGAAAAACTGTTTTTT

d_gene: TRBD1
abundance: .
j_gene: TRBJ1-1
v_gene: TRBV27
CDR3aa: CASSFRDRATEAFF
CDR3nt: TGTGCCAGCAGTTTTAGGGACAGGGCGACTGAAGCTTTCTTT

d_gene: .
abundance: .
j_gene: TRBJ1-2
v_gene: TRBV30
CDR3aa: CAWMIAGGHGYTF
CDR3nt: TGTGCCTGGATGATCGCCGGAGGGCACGGCTACACCTTC

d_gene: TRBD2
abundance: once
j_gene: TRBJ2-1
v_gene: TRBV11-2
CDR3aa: CASSSRSGGAENEQFF
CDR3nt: TGTGCCAGCAGCTCCCGGAGCGGGGGGGCCGAGAATGAGCAGTTCTTC

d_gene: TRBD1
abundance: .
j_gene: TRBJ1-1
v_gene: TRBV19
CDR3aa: CASSMGQGNTEAFF
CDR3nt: TGTGCCAGTAGTATGGGACAGGGGAACACTGAAGCTTTCTTT

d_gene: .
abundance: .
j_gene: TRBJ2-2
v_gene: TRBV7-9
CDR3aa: CASAPYTGELFF
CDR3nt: TGTGCCAGCGCGCCTTACACCGGGGAGCTGTTTTTT

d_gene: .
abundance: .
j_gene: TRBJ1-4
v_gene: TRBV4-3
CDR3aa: CASSQGGVGEKLFF
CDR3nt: TGCGCCAGCAGCCAAGGGGGAGTGGGTGAAAAACTGTTTTTT

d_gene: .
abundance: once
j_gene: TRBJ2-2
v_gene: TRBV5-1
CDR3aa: CASSLEGYDGELFF
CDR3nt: TGCGCCAGCAGCTTGGAGGGATATGACGGGGAGCTGTTTTTT

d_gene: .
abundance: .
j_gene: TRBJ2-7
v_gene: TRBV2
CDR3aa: CASSESRWEQYF
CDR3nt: TGTGCCAGCAGTGAATCCCGATGGGAGCAGTACTTC

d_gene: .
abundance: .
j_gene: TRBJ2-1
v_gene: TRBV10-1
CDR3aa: CASSGTSSYNEQFF
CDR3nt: TGCGCCAGCAGTGGTACAAGCTCCTACAATGAGCAGTTCTTC